The source of this T cell receptor (beta chain) is a study of patients with pleural tuberculosis (dated by TCRdb to between 2014 and 2016). This clonotype was seen many times. Its cognate antigen has yet to be identified. The record has no base qualities; no much larger clone is one base away. TCRdb shows the sequencer as Illumina Genome Analyzer IIx. TCRdb handled the public reads itself, with Q25 trimming in fastp and clone calling in MiXCR, and kept productive beta chains. Entries that share a CDR3 protein sequence are merged under the most common genes and DNA. The sample has around 54,000 distinct CDR3 sequences on record, 7.3% of them singletons. Jointly, the top ten make up around 15% of the sample. The sequence came from a human donor with pleural tuberculosis.

The CDR3 here reads CASRGPGNTIYF. The bases are TGTGCCAGCAGGGGGCCTGGAAACACCATATATTTT. The rearranged chain carries TRBV6-1 and TRBJ1-3, with a weak D call of TRBD1 (5 bases match). V loses 6 bases of germline sequence and J loses 2 bases, and the interval between the two ends is 5 bases. CDR1 and CDR2, looked up from the germline V gene, are MNHNS and SASEGT. The CDR3 goes from the cysteine to the phenylalanine over 12 residues. Kept here is only the CDR3 DNA, which spans 36 bases and is read in frame from base 1.